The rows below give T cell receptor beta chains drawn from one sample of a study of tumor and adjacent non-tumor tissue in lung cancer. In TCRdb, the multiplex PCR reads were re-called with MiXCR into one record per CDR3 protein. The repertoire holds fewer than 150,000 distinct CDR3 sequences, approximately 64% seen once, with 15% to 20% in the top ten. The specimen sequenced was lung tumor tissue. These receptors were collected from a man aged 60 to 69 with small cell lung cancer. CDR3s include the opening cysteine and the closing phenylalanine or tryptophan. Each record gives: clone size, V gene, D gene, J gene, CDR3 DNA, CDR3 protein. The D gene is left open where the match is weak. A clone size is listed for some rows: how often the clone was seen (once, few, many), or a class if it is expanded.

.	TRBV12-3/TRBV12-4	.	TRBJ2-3	TGTGCCAGCAGCTCCGGGACTCATATGCAGTATTTT	CASSSGTHMQYF
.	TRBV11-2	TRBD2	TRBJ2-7	TGTGCCAGCACCTTAGTGCCGGGACTACACTCCTACGAGCAGTACTTC	CASTLVPGLHSYEQYF
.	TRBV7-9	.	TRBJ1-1	TGTGTCAGCAGCTTAGGGGGGAGCCCGAACACTGAAGCTTTCTTT	CVSSLGGSPNTEAFF
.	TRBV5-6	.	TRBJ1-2	TGTGCCAGCAGCTTGGCACAGGGAGGTGGCTATGGCTACACCTTC	CASSLAQGGGYGYTF
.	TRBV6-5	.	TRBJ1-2	TGTGCCAGGAGTTACTCCGTATGGTATGGCTACATCTTC	CARSYSVWYGYIF
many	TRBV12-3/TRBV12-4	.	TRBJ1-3	TGTGCCAGCTGGAGGGCAGGGGTTTTCCACTCTGGAAACACCATATATTTT	CASWRAGVFHSGNTIYF
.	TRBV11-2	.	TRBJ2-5	TGTGCCAGGAGCCCCACCGGGACATCTGGGGGGACCCAGTACTTC	CARSPTGTSGGTQYF
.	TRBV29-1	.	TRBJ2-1	TGCAGCATTGGGGGGATTGGGGGGACCTACAATGAACAGTTCTTC	CSIGGIGGTYNEQFF
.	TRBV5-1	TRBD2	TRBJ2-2	TGCGCCAGCAGCTTTTTCAGTACTAGCGGGAGTTCCGTCACCGGGAAGCTGTTTTTT	CASSFFSTSGSSVTGKLFF
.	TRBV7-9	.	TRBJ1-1	TGTGCCGGCGGGGGATCCACTGAAGCTTTCTTT	CAGGGSTEAFF
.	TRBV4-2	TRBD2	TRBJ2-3	TGTGCCAGCGGCCGAGCGTTAGCGGGAGCTCTGGGAGATACGCAGTATTTT	CASGRALAGALGDTQYF
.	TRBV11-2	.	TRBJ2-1	TGTGCCAGCAGCATTGCCTTTAACAATGAGCAGTTCTTC	CASSIAFNNEQFF
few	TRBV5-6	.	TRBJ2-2	TGTGCCAGCAGCTTGACCTTATTGAACACCGGGGAGCTGTTTTTT	CASSLTLLNTGELFF
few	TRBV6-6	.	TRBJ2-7	TGTGCCAGCAGTAAAGGTGGGGGGATCGGGAGCTCCTACGAGCAGTACTTC	CASSKGGGIGSSYEQYF
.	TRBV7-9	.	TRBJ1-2	TGTGCCAGCAGTTTACACGGTGATTATGGCTACACCTTC	CASSLHGDYGYTF
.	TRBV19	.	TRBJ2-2	TGTGCCAGTAGTATCCCTCGTGGAGCGGGGAACACCGGGGAGCTGTTTTTT	CASSIPRGAGNTGELFF
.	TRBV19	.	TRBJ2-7	TGTGCCAGTAGTATAGTCGGCGGCTACGAGCAGTACTTC	CASSIVGGYEQYF
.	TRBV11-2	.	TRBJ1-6	TGTGCCAGCACCTCAGCGTGGTTATACAATTCACCCCTCCACTTT	CASTSAWLYNSPLHF
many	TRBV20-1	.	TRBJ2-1	TGCAGTGCTCGGACACTGGGCGAGGGGGAGCAGTTCTTC	CSARTLGEGEQFF
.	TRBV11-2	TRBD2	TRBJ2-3	TGTGACAGCAGCTCGGCTCTAGCGGGAGGGGCAGATACGCAGTATTTT	CDSSSALAGGADTQYF
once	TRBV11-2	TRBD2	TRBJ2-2	TGTGCCAGCAGCTTTAAACTAGCGCTAAACAATGGGGAGCTGTTTTTT	CASSFKLALNNGELFF
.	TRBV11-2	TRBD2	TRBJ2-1	TGTGTCAGCAGCCACCTTATAGGGACTAATAACTATGAGCAGTTCTTC	CVSSHLIGTNNYEQFF
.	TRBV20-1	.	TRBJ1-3	TGCAGTGCTACTAATGGAGGCTCTGGAAAAACCATATATTTT	CSATNGGSGKTIYF
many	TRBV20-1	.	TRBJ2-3	TGCAGTGCCCGCGTCCGGGACTTTGGCACAGATACGCAGTATTTT	CSARVRDFGTDTQYF
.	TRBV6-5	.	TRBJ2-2	TGTTCCAGCAGCCATTACTACACCGGGGAGCTGTTTTTT	CSSSHYYTGELFF
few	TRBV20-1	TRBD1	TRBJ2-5	TGCAGTGCTCTCCGGGACAGGGGCGGTCTCCAAGAGACCCAGTACTTC	CSALRDRGGLQETQYF
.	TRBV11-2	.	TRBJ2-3	TGTCCCATCAGCTTAAGGGGAAGGAGCACAGATACGCAGTATTTT	CPISLRGRSTDTQYF
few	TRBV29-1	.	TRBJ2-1	TGCAGCGTTGTGGCTGATACATTCAATGAGCAGTTCTTC	CSVVADTFNEQFF
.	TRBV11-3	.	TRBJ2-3	TGTGCCAGCAGCTTAGCCCCCAGCACTTATACGCAGTATTTT	CASSLAPSTYTQYF
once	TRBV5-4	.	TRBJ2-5	TGTGCCGGCAGCTTAGTGGGAGCCCAAGAGACCCAGTACTTC	CAGSLVGAQETQYF
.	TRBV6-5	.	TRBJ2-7	TGTGCCAGCAGTTCCCTGAGTGGGAGGCAAGAAGGCGAGCAGTACTTC	CASSSLSGRQEGEQYF
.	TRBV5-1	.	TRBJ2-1	TGCGCCAGCAGCTTAAAACGGGGCAAGAATGAGCAGTTCTTC	CASSLKRGKNEQFF
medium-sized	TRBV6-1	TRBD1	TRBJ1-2	TGTGCCAGCGCGGGACAGGGTGGTATTTATGGCTACACCTTC	CASAGQGGIYGYTF
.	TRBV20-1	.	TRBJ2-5	TGCAATGCTGAGAAGGCTAGCGAACAAGAGACCCAGTACTTC	CNAEKASEQETQYF
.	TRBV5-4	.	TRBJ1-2	TGTGCCAGCAGCTTCTCCCTAGGACCGCGGGCGGTCGATGGCTACACCTTC	CASSFSLGPRAVDGYTF
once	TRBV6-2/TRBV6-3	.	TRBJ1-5	TGTGCCAGCAGTTTGAGACAGCGCAATCAGCCCCAGCATTTT	CASSLRQRNQPQHF
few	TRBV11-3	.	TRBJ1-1	TGTGCCAGCAACTTAGAGGGCGGTACTGAAGCCTTCTTT	CASNLEGGTEAFF
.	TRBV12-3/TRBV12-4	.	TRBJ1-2	TGTACCAGCAGTTCTCGGGGGGCCGTTTGGTATGGCTACACCTTC	CTSSSRGAVWYGYTF
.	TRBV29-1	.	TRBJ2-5	TGCAGCGTTGTAATCGATCAAGGGACCCAGTACTTC	CSVVIDQGTQYF
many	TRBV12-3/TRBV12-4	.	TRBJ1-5	TGTGCCAGCAGTTTGAGCCAGGCTAGCAATCAGCCCCAGCATTTT	CASSLSQASNQPQHF
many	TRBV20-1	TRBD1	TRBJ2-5	TGCAGTGCACCGGACAGGACGACCTTTCAAGAGACCCAGTACTTC	CSAPDRTTFQETQYF
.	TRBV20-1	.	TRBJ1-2	TGCAGTGCTGGGCCGGTTAACTATGGCCGCACCTTC	CSAGPVNYGRTF
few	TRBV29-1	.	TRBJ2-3	TGCAGCGTAACCCCTAGCACAGATACGCAGTATTTT	CSVTPSTDTQYF
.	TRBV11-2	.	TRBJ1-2	TGTGCCAGCAGCTGGTCGGGGGGCGTAGGTCATGGCTACACCTTC	CASSWSGGVGHGYTF
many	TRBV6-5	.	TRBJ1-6	TGTGCCAGCAGTAGGGGTAATTCACCCCTCCACTTT	CASSRGNSPLHF
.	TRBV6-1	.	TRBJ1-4	TGTGCCAGCGATAGGTTCCCTAATGAAAAACTGTTTTTT	CASDRFPNEKLFF
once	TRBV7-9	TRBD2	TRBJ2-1	TGTGCCAGCAGCTGGGGGGGCGGGAGGGCCGGAAATGAGCAGTTCTTC	CASSWGGGRAGNEQFF
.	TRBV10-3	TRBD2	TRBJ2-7	TGTACCATCAGTGAACTAGCGGGAGAGAGCGAGCAGTACTTC	CTISELAGESEQYF
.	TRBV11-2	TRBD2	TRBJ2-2	TGTGTCAACAGCCAAGCGGGGGGACCCGGGGAGTTGTTTTTT	CVNSQAGGPGELFF
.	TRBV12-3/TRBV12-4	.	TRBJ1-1	TGTGCCAGCACATTGGAGGGGGGAACTGAAGCTTTCTTT	CASTLEGGTEAFF
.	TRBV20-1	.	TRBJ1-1	TGCAGTGCTAGAGGGCCCCACAGGGCAACTGAAGTTTTCTTT	CSARGPHRATEVFF
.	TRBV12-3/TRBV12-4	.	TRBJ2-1	TGTGCCAGCAGTTTTCAGGTCGGGATAGGTGAACAGTTCTTC	CASSFQVGIGEQFF
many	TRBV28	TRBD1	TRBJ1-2	TGTGCCAGCAGTCCCCGGGACAGGGGGAACTATGGCTACACCTTC	CASSPRDRGNYGYTF
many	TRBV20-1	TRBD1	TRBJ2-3	TGCAGTGCTAGAGTTGGGACAGGGGTGGGAGATACGCAGTATTTT	CSARVGTGVGDTQYF
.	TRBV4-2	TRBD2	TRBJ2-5	TGTGGCAGCAGCCAAAATATGGGACTAGCGGCGACTGAAGAGACCCAGTACTTC	CGSSQNMGLAATEETQYF
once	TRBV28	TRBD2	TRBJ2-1	TGTGCCAGCAGCGCCGGGGGGAGCTCCTACAATGAGCAGTTCTTC	CASSAGGSSYNEQFF
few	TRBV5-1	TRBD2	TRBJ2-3	TGCGCCAGCAGCTTAGCTCCTGGGGAGGGGGATACGCAGTATTTT	CASSLAPGEGDTQYF
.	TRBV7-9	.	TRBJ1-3	TGTGCCAGCAGCGGCCCAGGCTACTCTGGAAACACCATATATTTT	CASSGPGYSGNTIYF
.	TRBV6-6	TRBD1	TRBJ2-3	TGTGCCAGCAGACCGGGACAGCAGACGGATACGCACTATTTT	CASRPGQQTDTHYF
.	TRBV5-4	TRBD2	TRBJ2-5	TGTGCCAGCAGCCCCGCGGCGGGAGAGTCAGAGACCAAGTACTTC	CASSPAAGESETKYF